The clone carrying this T cell receptor beta chain was detected once. This sample stems from a study of blood T cell repertoires in COVID-19. Across the study: The analysed material was cDNA or gDNA that came from T cells, B-cell-depleted T cells, or PBMCs.

Using immunoSEQ multiplex PCR, the repertoire was profiled, and TCRdb retains in-frame clones only, with some absent. Of roughly 68,000 clones in the sample, 88% were seen once. The TCR originated in a human donor in a cohort sampled during active COVID-19. Sequencing was carried out using peripheral blood.

Here the CDR3 reads CASSHDSGQTSEQYF. The CDR3 nucleotides are TGTGCCAGCAGCCATGACTCGGGACAGACGAGCGAGCAGTACTTC. This chain links TRBV14 with TRBJ2-7; 7 bases line up with TRBD1. The length of the CDR3 is 15 residues. In germline, CDR1 is SGHDN, CDR2 FVKESK. The trim removed 3 bases at V and 6 bases at J, leaving 11 bases unmatched.